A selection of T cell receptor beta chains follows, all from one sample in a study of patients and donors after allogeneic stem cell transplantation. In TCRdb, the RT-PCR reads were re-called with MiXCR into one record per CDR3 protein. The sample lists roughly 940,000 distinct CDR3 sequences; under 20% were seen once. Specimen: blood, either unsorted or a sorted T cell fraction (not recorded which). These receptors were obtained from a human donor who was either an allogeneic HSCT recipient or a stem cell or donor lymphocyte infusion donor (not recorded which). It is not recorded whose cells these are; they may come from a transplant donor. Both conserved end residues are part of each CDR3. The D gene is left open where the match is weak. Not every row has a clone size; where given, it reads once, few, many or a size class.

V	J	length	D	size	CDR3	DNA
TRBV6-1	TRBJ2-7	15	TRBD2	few	CASSPGLAGIYEQYF	TGTGCCAGCAGCCCCGGACTAGCGGGAATCTACGAGCAGTACTTC
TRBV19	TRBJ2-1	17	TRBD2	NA	CASSISSGRAGKNEQFF	TGTGCCAGTAGTATTTCCAGCGGGAGGGCCGGGAAGAATGAGCAGTTCTTC
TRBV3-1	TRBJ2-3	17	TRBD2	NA	CASSVLIAGGGVDTQYF	TGTGCCAGCAGCGTTTTGATAGCGGGGGGCGGGGTAGATACGCAGTATTTT
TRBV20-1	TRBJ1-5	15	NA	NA	CSAPLGLGGNQPQHF	TGCAGTGCACCCTTGGGTTTAGGGGGTAATCAGCCCCAGCATTTT
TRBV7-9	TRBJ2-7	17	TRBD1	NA	CASSPALRQGASYEQYF	TGTGCCAGCAGCCCAGCCCTCAGACAGGGGGCCTCCTACGAGCAGTACTTC
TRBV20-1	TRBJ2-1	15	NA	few	CSARVAQSSYNEQFF	TGCAGTGCTAGAGTAGCGCAGAGCTCCTACAATGAGCAGTTCTTC
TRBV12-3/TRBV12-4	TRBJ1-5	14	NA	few	CASSFGQGIQPQHF	TGTGCCAGCAGTTTCGGCCAGGGGATTCAGCCCCAGCATTTT
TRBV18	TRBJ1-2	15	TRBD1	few	CASSPEDREGYGYTF	TGTGCCAGCTCACCAGAGGACAGGGAGGGATATGGCTACACCTTC
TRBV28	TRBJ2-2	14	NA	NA	CASRLPLNTGELFF	TGTGCCAGCAGATTACCCCTGAACACCGGGGAGCTGTTTTTT
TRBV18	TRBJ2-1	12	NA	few	CASSHRESEQFF	TGTGCCAGCTCCCACAGGGAGAGTGAGCAGTTCTTC
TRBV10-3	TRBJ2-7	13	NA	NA	CAITPTVSYEQYF	TGTGCCATCACCCCGACAGTCTCCTACGAGCAGTACTTC
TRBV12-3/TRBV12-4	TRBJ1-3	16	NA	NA	CASKPLDGGSGNTIYF	TGTGCCAGCAAACCCCTGGACGGGGGCTCTGGAAACACCATATATTTT
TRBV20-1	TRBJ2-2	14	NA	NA	CSARDLAGTGELFF	TGCAGTGCTAGAGATCTAGCCGGCACCGGGGAGCTGTTTTTT
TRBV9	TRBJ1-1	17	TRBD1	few	CASSVGGRTGLVTEAFF	TGTGCCAGCAGCGTAGGGGGTCGGACAGGGCTAGTCACTGAAGCTTTCTTT
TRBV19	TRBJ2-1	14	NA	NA	CASTQGAYYNEQFF	TGTGCCAGTACGCAGGGCGCCTACTACAATGAGCAGTTCTTC
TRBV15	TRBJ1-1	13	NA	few	CATSRGGGYEAFF	TGTGCCACCAGCAGAGGAGGAGGGTATGAAGCTTTCTTT
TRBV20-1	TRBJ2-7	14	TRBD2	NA	CSARTRLAGYEQYF	TGCAGTGCTAGGACCCGACTAGCGGGATACGAGCAGTACTTC
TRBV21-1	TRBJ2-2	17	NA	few	CASSKGTAGEVTGELFF	TGTGCCAGCAGCAAAGGTACAGCGGGAGAGGTCACCGGGGAGCTGTTTTTT
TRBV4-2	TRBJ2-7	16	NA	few	CASSQEGRDPGAEQYF	TGTGCCAGCAGCCAAGAGGGCCGGGACCCCGGCGCCGAGCAGTACTTC
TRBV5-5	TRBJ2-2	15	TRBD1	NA	CASSPGQEMTGELFF	TGTGCCAGCAGCCCGGGACAGGAAATGACCGGGGAGCTGTTTTTT
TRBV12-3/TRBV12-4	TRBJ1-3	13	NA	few	CASIQGGGNTIYF	TGTGCCAGCATCCAAGGGGGAGGAAACACCATATATTTT
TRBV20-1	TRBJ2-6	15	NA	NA	CSAPSTGSGANVLTF	TGCAGTGCCCCCTCTACAGGGTCTGGGGCCAACGTCCTGACTTTC
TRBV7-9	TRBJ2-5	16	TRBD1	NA	CASRSMATGEQETQYF	TGTGCCAGCAGATCCATGGCGACAGGGGAACAAGAGACCCAGTACTTC
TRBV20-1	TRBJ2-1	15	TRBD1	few	CSAPRTGRAYNEQFF	TGCAGTGCACCACGGACAGGGCGGGCCTACAATGAGCAGTTCTTC
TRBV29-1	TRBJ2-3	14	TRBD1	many	CSTRRGLSTDTQYF	TGCAGCACACGCAGGGGGCTTAGCACAGATACGCAGTATTTT
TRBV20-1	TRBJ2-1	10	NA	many	CSAEGDEQFF	TGCAGTGCCGAAGGGGATGAGCAGTTCTTC